A selection of T cell receptor beta chains follows, all from one sample in a study of cytomegalovirus exposure and HLA in healthy donors. Assay: immunoSEQ multiplex PCR; the TCRdb copy retains only in-frame clones and omits some. The profile shows under 200,000 clones, 80% of them singletons. The material sequenced was PBMCs. These receptors were obtained from a man in his forties in good health and CMV-seronegative. CDR3s include the opening cysteine and the closing phenylalanine or tryptophan. Each record gives: V gene, clone size, J gene, D gene, CDR3 length, CDR3 DNA, CDR3 protein. A D gene is named only where the DNA matches it firmly. The listing skips clone size in some rows; elsewhere it reads once, few, many or a size class.

V: TRBV19; size: once; J: TRBJ1-2; D: TRBD1; length: 15; DNA: TGTGCCAGTAGTTCCACTGGGACAGGGAGGGTTGGCTACACCTTC; CDR3: CASSSTGTGRVGYTF
V: TRBV5-4; size: NA; J: TRBJ1-2; D: TRBD1; length: 13; DNA: TGTGCCAGCAGCTTGGTACAGGGGGCGGGCTACACCTTC; CDR3: CASSLVQGAGYTF
V: TRBV6-5; size: NA; J: TRBJ2-1; D: TRBD2; length: 14; DNA: TGTGCCACCTCGGGGCCAGCGGGAGGTGGAGAGCAGTTCTTC; CDR3: CATSGPAGGGEQFF
V: TRBV27; size: NA; J: TRBJ2-1; D: NA; length: 14; DNA: TGTGCCAGCAGTTTGGCAGTCAACTACAATGAGCAGTTCTTC; CDR3: CASSLAVNYNEQFF
V: TRBV5-1; size: NA; J: TRBJ2-1; D: NA; length: 11; DNA: TGCGCCAGCAGCTTGCCCCCGGGGCAGTTCTTC; CDR3: CASSLPPGQFF
V: TRBV5-1; size: NA; J: TRBJ1-1; D: TRBD1; length: 13; DNA: TGCGCCAGCGGAGGGGGCTGGAACACTGAAGCTTTCTTT; CDR3: CASGGGWNTEAFF
V: TRBV9; size: NA; J: TRBJ2-3; D: NA; length: 15; DNA: TGTGCCAGCGGGGCTGGGGGACAAGACACAGATACGCAGTATTTT; CDR3: CASGAGGQDTDTQYF
V: TRBV6-6; size: NA; J: TRBJ1-5; D: TRBD1; length: 14; DNA: TGTGCCAGCAGTTACTCGACAGGGAATCAGCCCCAGCATTTT; CDR3: CASSYSTGNQPQHF
V: TRBV4-1; size: NA; J: TRBJ1-2; D: TRBD1; length: 15; DNA: TGCGCCAGCAGCCAACCACTCCGGGACAGCTATGGCTACACCTTC; CDR3: CASSQPLRDSYGYTF
V: TRBV19; size: NA; J: TRBJ1-1; D: TRBD1; length: 15; DNA: TGTGCCAGTAAACCCGGGACAGAGATGAACACTGAAGCTTTCTTT; CDR3: CASKPGTEMNTEAFF
V: TRBV5-1; size: NA; J: TRBJ1-1; D: TRBD1; length: 15; DNA: TGCGCCAGCAGCTTGGGGACAGGGGTGAACACTGAAGCTTTCTTT; CDR3: CASSLGTGVNTEAFF
V: TRBV5-8; size: NA; J: TRBJ2-4; D: NA; length: 14; DNA: TGTGCCAGCAGGTTGGGGACAATCGATCAGGTTCAGTACTTC; CDR3: CASRLGTIDQVQYF
V: TRBV9; size: NA; J: TRBJ2-7; D: TRBD1; length: 16; DNA: TGTGCCAGCAGCGTAGCTGGGACAGGGGGCCCCTACGAGCAGTACTTC; CDR3: CASSVAGTGGPYEQYF
V: TRBV4-3; size: NA; J: TRBJ2-2; D: NA; length: 15; DNA: TGCGCCAGCAGCCAAGATGGCTCGTACACCGGGGAGCTGTTTTTT; CDR3: CASSQDGSYTGELFF
V: TRBV19; size: NA; J: TRBJ2-7; D: TRBD2; length: 14; DNA: TGTGCCAGTAGGTTGACGGGACTAAGCTACGAGCAGTACTTC; CDR3: CASRLTGLSYEQYF
V: TRBV29-1; size: NA; J: TRBJ1-3; D: NA; length: 13; DNA: TGCAGCGGCCAAGTAGGGGTTGGAAACACCATATATTTT; CDR3: CSGQVGVGNTIYF
V: TRBV30; size: NA; J: TRBJ1-2; D: NA; length: 13; DNA: TGTGCCTGGAGTGAACAGGAGAACTATGGCTACACCTTC; CDR3: CAWSEQENYGYTF
V: TRBV7-8; size: NA; J: TRBJ1-6; D: TRBD1; length: 13; DNA: TGTGCCAGCAGCGGGGACAGGGATTCACCCCTCCACTTT; CDR3: CASSGDRDSPLHF
V: TRBV21-1; size: NA; J: TRBJ2-5; D: NA; length: 13; DNA: TGTGCCAGCGGCAAATCGGGGAGAGAGACCCAGTACTTC; CDR3: CASGKSGRETQYF
V: TRBV6-4; size: NA; J: TRBJ1-2; D: NA; length: 15; DNA: TGTGCCAGCAGCCTCCGCGACGGGGGTGGCTATGGCTACACCTTC; CDR3: CASSLRDGGGYGYTF
V: TRBV7-2; size: few; J: TRBJ2-7; D: NA; length: 14; DNA: TGTGCCAGCAGCTTGACCCAGGGGACCTACGAGCAGTACTTC; CDR3: CASSLTQGTYEQYF
V: TRBV4-1; size: NA; J: TRBJ2-7; D: NA; length: 17; DNA: TGCGCCAGCAGCCAACAGGTAGGGGCGGGGGCGTCGCGGGAGCAGTACTTC; CDR3: CASSQQVGAGASREQYF
V: TRBV6-1; size: NA; J: TRBJ1-2; D: NA; length: 14; DNA: TGTGCCAGCAACGATAAAACAGGGTTTTATGGCTACACCTTC; CDR3: CASNDKTGFYGYTF
V: TRBV7-8; size: NA; J: TRBJ2-5; D: TRBD2; length: 18; DNA: TGTGCCAGCAGCTTAGTATCTAGCGGGGGAGAAGGGATCAGGGCCCAGTACTTC; CDR3: CASSLVSSGGEGIRAQYF
V: TRBV18; size: NA; J: TRBJ1-5; D: NA; length: 14; DNA: TGTGCCAGCTCACCGGGGGGGGCCGGTCAGCCCCAGCATTTT; CDR3: CASSPGGAGQPQHF
V: TRBV5-1; size: once; J: TRBJ1-2; D: NA; length: 13; DNA: TGCGCCAGCAGCTTATTACAGGGAACACCCTACACCTTC; CDR3: CASSLLQGTPYTF
V: TRBV20-1; size: NA; J: TRBJ2-1; D: TRBD1; length: 11; DNA: TGCAGTGCTGTACAGGGGAATGAGCAGTTCTTC; CDR3: CSAVQGNEQFF
V: TRBV18; size: NA; J: TRBJ1-1; D: NA; length: 15; DNA: TGTGCCAGCTCACGAGGGAAGGGGGTGTTCACTGAAGCTTTCTTT; CDR3: CASSRGKGVFTEAFF
V: TRBV30; size: NA; J: TRBJ2-5; D: TRBD1; length: 14; DNA: TGTGCCTGGGCACCGGGACAGGGTCTAGAGACCCAGTACTTC; CDR3: CAWAPGQGLETQYF
V: TRBV2; size: NA; J: TRBJ2-1; D: NA; length: 17; DNA: TGTGCCAGCAGCCGGGACAATTCTCTGGGCTCCTACAATGAGCAGTTCTTC; CDR3: CASSRDNSLGSYNEQFF
V: TRBV29-1; size: NA; J: TRBJ1-1; D: TRBD1; length: 13; DNA: TGCAGCGTTCTGACAGGGAGAGCGACTGAAGCTTTCTTT; CDR3: CSVLTGRATEAFF
V: TRBV18; size: NA; J: TRBJ1-2; D: TRBD1; length: 16; DNA: TGTGCCAGCTCACCCTCGGACAGGGGAAACGACTATGGCTACACCTTC; CDR3: CASSPSDRGNDYGYTF
V: TRBV4-3; size: NA; J: TRBJ1-1; D: NA; length: 15; DNA: TGCGCCAGCAGCCAACAGATCTCAGGGGATGGTGAAGCTTCCTTT; CDR3: CASSQQISGDGEASF
V: TRBV5-4; size: NA; J: TRBJ2-3; D: NA; length: 15; DNA: TGTGCCAGCAGCTGGGGCGGGGGCGGCACAGATACGCAGTATTTT; CDR3: CASSWGGGGTDTQYF
V: TRBV13; size: NA; J: TRBJ1-2; D: TRBD1; length: 14; DNA: TGTGCCAGCAGCCATTCGGGACAGGACTATGGCTACACCTTC; CDR3: CASSHSGQDYGYTF
V: TRBV4-1; size: NA; J: TRBJ1-6; D: TRBD1; length: 16; DNA: TGCGCCAGCAGATTGTCCCAGGGGGCTAATCGGTCACCCCTCCACTTT; CDR3: CASRLSQGANRSPLHF
V: TRBV5-6; size: NA; J: TRBJ1-5; D: TRBD1; length: 15; DNA: TGTGCCAGCAGCTTGGGGGACAGGGAGGGGACGCCCCAGCATTTT; CDR3: CASSLGDREGTPQHF
V: TRBV5-5; size: NA; J: TRBJ2-5; D: TRBD2; length: 16; DNA: TGTGCCAGCAGCTTAGCAGCTAGCGGGGTGGAGGAGACCCAGTACTTC; CDR3: CASSLAASGVEETQYF
V: TRBV30; size: NA; J: TRBJ1-1; D: TRBD1; length: 15; DNA: TGTGCCTGGAGTAAGGGACAGGGACCATACACTGAAGCTTTCTTT; CDR3: CAWSKGQGPYTEAFF
V: TRBV18; size: NA; J: TRBJ2-1; D: NA; length: 16; DNA: TGTGCCAGCTCACCACCCCGGGGGGCAGGGGACAATGAGCAGTTCTTC; CDR3: CASSPPRGAGDNEQFF
V: TRBV6-5; size: NA; J: TRBJ2-2; D: TRBD2; length: 15; DNA: TGTGCCAGCCAAGCGGTCGGGGGGGCCCCCGGGGAGCTGTTTTTT; CDR3: CASQAVGGAPGELFF
V: TRBV6-5; size: NA; J: TRBJ1-5; D: NA; length: 15; DNA: TGTGCCAGCAGTCTCACGGGGGGCCCACAGGGGCCCCAGCATTTT; CDR3: CASSLTGGPQGPQHF
V: TRBV18; size: few; J: TRBJ1-3; D: NA; length: 14; DNA: TGTGCCAGCTCACGACAGGACTCCGGAAACACCATATATTTT; CDR3: CASSRQDSGNTIYF
V: TRBV10-2; size: NA; J: TRBJ2-1; D: TRBD2; length: 14; DNA: TGCGCCAGCAGTACTAGCGGGAGTTACAATGAGCAGTTCTTC; CDR3: CASSTSGSYNEQFF
V: TRBV19; size: once; J: TRBJ2-1; D: TRBD1; length: 17; DNA: TGTGCCAGTAGTCCCCTAATCTCCGGGACAGGGGGGAATGAGCAGTTCTTC; CDR3: CASSPLISGTGGNEQFF
V: TRBV7-2; size: NA; J: TRBJ1-1; D: TRBD1; length: 16; DNA: TGTGCCAGCAGCTTAGAGGCAGGGGGTTTTAACACTGAAGCTTTCTTT; CDR3: CASSLEAGGFNTEAFF
V: TRBV2; size: NA; J: TRBJ2-7; D: TRBD1; length: 15; DNA: TGTGCCAGCACTTTCGGACAGGGGGCATCCTACGAGCAGTACTTC; CDR3: CASTFGQGASYEQYF
V: TRBV18; size: NA; J: TRBJ1-2; D: NA; length: 13; DNA: TGTGCCAGCTCAGAGGTAGCCAGGGATGGCTACACCTTC; CDR3: CASSEVARDGYTF
V: TRBV27; size: NA; J: TRBJ2-7; D: NA; length: 15; DNA: TGTGCCAGCAGTACAGAAACCGGGAACTCCTACGAGCAGTACTTC; CDR3: CASSTETGNSYEQYF
V: TRBV5-1; size: NA; J: TRBJ2-7; D: TRBD2; length: 17; DNA: TGCGCCAGCAGCCCGCCGGGACTAGCGGGAGCAACCTACGAGCAGTACTTC; CDR3: CASSPPGLAGATYEQYF
V: TRBV18; size: NA; J: TRBJ1-5; D: NA; length: 13; DNA: TGTGCCAGCTCTGCTACGGGGAATCAGCCCCAGCATTTT; CDR3: CASSATGNQPQHF
V: TRBV29-1; size: NA; J: TRBJ2-7; D: TRBD2; length: 15; DNA: TGCAGCGGCGGTGCACTAGCGGGAGGTACCTACGAGCAGTACTTC; CDR3: CSGGALAGGTYEQYF
V: TRBV4-3; size: NA; J: TRBJ1-1; D: TRBD1; length: 14; DNA: TGCGCCAGCAGCTCTCAACAGGGGGTCGCTGAAGCTTTCTTT; CDR3: CASSSQQGVAEAFF
V: TRBV25-1; size: once; J: TRBJ2-1; D: TRBD1; length: 17; DNA: TGTGCCAGCAGTGAAGTGACCGGGACAGGGGGCAGGAATGAGCAGTTCTTC; CDR3: CASSEVTGTGGRNEQFF
V: TRBV7-2; size: once; J: TRBJ2-2; D: TRBD2; length: 18; DNA: TGTGCCAGCAGCAAAGGTGTAGCGGGAGGGCCGCGGACCGGGGAGCTGTTTTTT; CDR3: CASSKGVAGGPRTGELFF